The present entry profiles one TCR beta chain with its context. The data are from a study of blood T cell repertoires in COVID-19. Repertoires were generated with immunoSEQ multiplex PCR, while TCRdb's copy carries only in-frame clones and drops some. In the table there are approximately 240,000 clones, about nine tenths of which are singletons. Which cohort a participant joined came from the clinical history participants gave. Trimming removed 0 bases at V and 5 bases at J, with 6 bases between. Germline V gene sequence: CDR1 SGHDT, CDR2 YYEEEE. CDR3 size: 13 residues. Sequencing used PBMCs or T cells enriched from blood (not recorded which). This TCR was recovered from a woman aged 25 to 39 with acute COVID-19. The V call is TRBV5-6, the J call TRBJ1-5, with D maybe TRBD1 (5 bases). The CDR3 sequence is CASSLAQDQPQHF. The DNA of the CDR3 is TGTGCCAGCAGCTTGGCACAGGATCAGCCCCAGCATTTT.